This TCR beta chain was documented in a study of CD8+CD57+ T cells in acquired aplastic anemia. Study results and limitations: Almost 30 shared CD8+ CDR3s appeared highly expressed within patients' immunodominant clones.

Patients included in sequencing had previously demonstrated CD8+CD57+ cell expansion by flow cytometry. The diagnosis in all patients was severe acquired aplastic anemia. This clonotype was recorded at least ten times. Its antigen remains unidentified. It was genomic DNA that served as the template for profiling TCR beta VDJ and CDR3. TCRdb reanalysed the reads using MiXCR and keeps one entry per CDR3 protein. The sample lists roughly 150,000 distinct CDR3 sequences, around half seen once, with less than 3% in the top ten. The sequenced material came from sorted CD4+, CD8+, or CD8+CD57+ T cells (not recorded which) from PBMCs. This TCR was recovered from a human donor with aplastic anemia.

The CDR3 sequence: CASGFQDEKLFF. CDR3 in DNA: TGTGCCAGTGGTTTTCAGGATGAAAAACTGTTTTTT. V gene TRBV19 combines with J gene TRBJ1-4; D is uncertain. The CDR3 length is 12 residues. Per germline, CDR1 LNHDA and CDR2 SQIVND (reference sequence). The V and J ends lost 8 bases and 6 bases respectively, with 10 bases between them.